The 9 T cell receptor beta chains presented below share a single source sample, sequenced in a study of early stage breast cancer tumors. Measured with immunoSEQ multiplex PCR; TCRdb has only the in-frame clones, and not every one. The data contain about 72,000 clones, around four fifths of them singletons. The sequenced sample consisted of blood. The receptors here all came from a person between 55 and 70 years old with breast cancer.

The rearrangement joins TRBV10-1 to TRBJ2-5, with 11 bases that match TRBD1. The V gene end was trimmed by 5 bases and the J gene end by 3 bases; junction bases not matched to a gene: 5. This CDR3 contains 15 residues. Per germline, CDR1 WNHNN and CDR2 SYGVQD (reference sequence). This chain's CDR3 is CASSRTGGAKETQYF. The CDR3 DNA follows: TGCGCCAGCAGTCGGACAGGGGGCGCGAAAGAGACCCAGTACTTC.

The chain links TRBV9 to TRBJ2-7; maybe TRBD2 (6 bases). The V end was cut by 2 bases, the J end by 1 base, with 10 bases between. CDR1 and CDR2 (germline): SGDLS, YYNGEE. The CDR3 has 14 amino acids. The CDR3 DNA reads TGTGCCAGCAGCGTGCCGACTAGTTCCTACGAGCAGTACTTC. It is translated as CASSVPTSSYEQYF.

The chain combines TRBV5-1 with TRBJ2-1; 7 bases map to TRBD2. V shed 4 bases, J shed 7 bases, and the junction held 5 bases outside the gene matches. Germline CDR1 and CDR2: SGHRS and YFSETQ. This CDR3 is 13 amino acids long. The CDR3 is CASSNTGGNEQFF. For the CDR3, the DNA is TGCGCCAGCAGCAATACGGGAGGAAATGAGCAGTTCTTC. The full variable domain, with the rest looked up from reference TRBV5-1 and TRBJ2-1, is KAGVTQTPRYLIKTRGQQVTLSCSPISGHRSVSWYQQTPGQGLQFLFEYFSETQRNKGNFPGRFSGRQFSNSRSEMNVSTLELGDSALYLCASSNTGGNEQFFGPGTRLTVL.

The chain links TRBV2 to TRBJ2-2; D gene unclear. Germline loops: CDR1 SNHLY, CDR2 FYNNEI. The CDR3 covers 13 residues. Trimming left V 7 bases short and J 3 bases short, with 9 bases between. The CDR3 is CASTSSYTGELFF. The DNA of the CDR3 is TGTGCCAGCACAAGCAGCTACACCGGGGAGCTGTTTTTT. Full variable domain (rest looked up from reference TRBV2 and TRBJ2-2): EPEVTQTPSHQVTQMGQEVILRCVPISNHLYFYWYRQILGQKVEFLVSFYNNEISEKSEIFDDQFSVERPDGSNFTLKIRSTKLEDSAMYFCASTSSYTGELFFGEGSRLTVL.

This clone was recorded only once. The V gene is TRBV6-5, the J gene TRBJ1-2; weak D call: TRBD1 (5 bases). Germline V gene lookup returns CDR1 MNHEY and CDR2 SVGAGI. The germline V and J ends were trimmed by 8 bases and 8 bases, with 15 bases remaining between them. The CDR3 extends over 12 amino acids. In nucleotides, the CDR3 is TGTGCCAGCGGGGGGACCTCTAGGGGCTACACCTTC. Translating it yields CASGGTSRGYTF.

The chain joins TRBV6-5 to TRBJ2-7, with TRBD2 matching over 8 bases. V was clipped by 5 bases and J by 3 bases; unmatched bases: 3. Germline CDR1 reads MNHEY; CDR2 reads SVGAGI. The CDR3 runs 13 residues. This CDR3 reads CASSQSGGYEQYF. The CDR3 nucleotides are TGTGCCAGCAGTCAAAGCGGGGGCTACGAGCAGTACTTC.

The rearrangement uses TRBV28 and TRBJ2-7; tentatively, D is TRBD1 or TRBD2 (5 bases each). With 6 bases removed from V and 0 bases from J, the gap between germline ends came to 18 bases. The CDR3 loop spans 16 amino acids. Germline CDR1 and CDR2: MDHEN and SYDVKM. CDR3 bases: TGTGCCAGCAGCAAACTCGGGGCAGCGAGCTCCTACGAGCAGTACTTC. Protein: CASSKLGAASSYEQYF. Full variable domain (missing parts from reference TRBV28 and TRBJ2-7): DVKVTQSSRYLVKRTGEKVFLECVQDMDHENMFWYRQDPGLGLRLIYFSYDVKMKEKGDIPEGYSVSREKKERFSLILESASTNQTSMYLCASSKLGAASSYEQYFGPGTRLTVT.

The rearrangement links TRBV14 to TRBJ2-1; D not resolved. CDR3 length: 16 amino acids. Trimming stripped 0 bases from V and 6 bases from J, with 15 bases between. In germline, CDR1 is SGHDN, CDR2 FVKESK. The CDR3: CASSQDIGILGNEQFF. CDR3 nucleotide sequence: TGTGCCAGCAGCCAAGATATCGGCATATTGGGCAATGAGCAGTTCTTC.

This clone was seen a few times. This chain joins TRBV7-2 and TRBJ2-2; maybe TRBD2 (6 bases). The CDR3 runs to 15 residues. CDR1 and CDR2 (germline): SGHTA, FQGNSA. The V end was cut by 1 base, the J end by 0 bases, with 6 bases between. The CDR3 loop is CASSLGGANTGELFF. DNA for the CDR3: TGTGCCAGCAGCTTAGGGGGGGCGAACACCGGGGAGCTGTTTTTT.